This TCR beta chain was profiled in a study of blood T cell repertoires in COVID-19. As for the study in general: The samples span acute and convalescent COVID-19 from the United States, Italy and Spain. PBMCs, B-cell-depleted T cells, or T cells were the source of the cDNA or gDNA that made up the material.

This table comes from immunoSEQ multiplex PCR, and its TCRdb copy is limited to in-frame clones, with some not included. The table lists 75,000 to 95,000 clones, just under 85% of them singletons, with 3.4% in the top ten. Germline V gives CDR1 MDHEN, CDR2 SYDVKM. Trimming left V 3 bases short and J 2 bases short, with 13 bases between. The CDR3 runs to 15 residues. The receptor's source is a man in his forties or fifties with acute or convalescent COVID-19. This sequence joins TRBV28 and TRBJ2-5, with D perhaps TRBD1 (6 bases). Sequenced sample: peripheral blood. This CDR3 is CASSFQGRGQETQYF. In DNA, the CDR3 is TGTGCCAGCAGTTTTCAAGGCAGGGGACAAGAGACCCAGTACTTC. Full variable domain (missing parts from reference TRBV28 and TRBJ2-5): DVKVTQSSRYLVKRTGEKVFLECVQDMDHENMFWYRQDPGLGLRLIYFSYDVKMKEKGDIPEGYSVSREKKERFSLILESASTNQTSMYLCASSFQGRGQETQYFGPGTRLLVL.